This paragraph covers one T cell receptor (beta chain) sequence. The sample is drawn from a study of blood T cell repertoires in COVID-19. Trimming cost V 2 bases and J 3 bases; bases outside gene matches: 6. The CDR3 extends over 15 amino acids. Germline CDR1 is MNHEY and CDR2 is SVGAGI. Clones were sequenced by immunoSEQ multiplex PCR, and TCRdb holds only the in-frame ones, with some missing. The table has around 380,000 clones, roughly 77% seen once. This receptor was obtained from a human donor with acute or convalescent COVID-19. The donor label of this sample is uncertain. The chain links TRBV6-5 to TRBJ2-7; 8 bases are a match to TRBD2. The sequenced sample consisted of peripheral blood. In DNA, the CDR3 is TGTGCCAGCAGTTACACGGGGGGGAGCCGCTACGAGCAGTACTTC. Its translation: CASSYTGGSRYEQYF.